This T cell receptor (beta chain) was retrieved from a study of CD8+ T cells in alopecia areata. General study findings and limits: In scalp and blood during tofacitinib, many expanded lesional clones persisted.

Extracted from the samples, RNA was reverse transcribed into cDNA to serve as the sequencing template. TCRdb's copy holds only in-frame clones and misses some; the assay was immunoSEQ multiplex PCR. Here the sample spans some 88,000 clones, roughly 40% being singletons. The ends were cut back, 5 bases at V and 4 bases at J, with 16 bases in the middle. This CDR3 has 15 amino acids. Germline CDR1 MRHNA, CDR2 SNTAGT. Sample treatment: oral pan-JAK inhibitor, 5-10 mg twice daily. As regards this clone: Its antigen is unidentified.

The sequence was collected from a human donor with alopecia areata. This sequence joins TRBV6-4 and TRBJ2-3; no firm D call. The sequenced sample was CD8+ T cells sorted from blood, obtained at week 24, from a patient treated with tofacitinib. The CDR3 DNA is TGTGCCAGCAGTTACCAGAGAAACCCCCCAGATACGCAGTATTTT. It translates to CASSYQRNPPDTQYF.